This T cell receptor (beta chain) was sequenced during a study of T cells in Graves' hyperthyroidism and ophthalmopathy. V was shortened by 0 bases and J by 8 bases, with 16 bases between the two germline ends. The germline CDR1 and CDR2 sequences are LNHNV and YYDKDF (reference sequence). The CDR3 extends over 15 amino acids. Amplified TCR beta CDR3 regions came from RNA transcripts. TCR CDR3 regions were first amplified by RT-PCR with HTBI primers. One entry per CDR3 protein, called by TCRdb with MiXCR from the multiplex PCR reads. The table shows nearly 600,000 distinct CDR3 sequences, with 11% to 15% occurring only once.

This receptor was taken from a woman aged 30 to 39 with Graves' hyperthyroidism that later progressed to Graves' ophthalmopathy. The chain is built from TRBV15 and TRBJ1-2; possibly TRBD1 for D (5 bases). The specimen sequenced was blood. The CDR3 protein is CATSRDTYGAPGYTF. CDR3 in DNA: TGTGCCACCAGCAGAGATACCTACGGGGCCCCAGGCTACACCTTC.